This paragraph reports one TCR beta chain. This specimen comes from a study of PD-1 blockade in classical Hodgkin lymphoma. Every patient was affected by relapse after autologous stem cell transplantation, while exposure to brentuximab vedotin was not uniform. Patients had relapsed/refractory classical Hodgkin lymphoma with complete response, partial response or progressive disease as best response. Clones were read by immunoSEQ multiplex PCR, and TCRdb kept only the in-frame ones, dropping some. The table has more than 140,000 clones, 78% seen once. There are 18 residues in the CDR3. The germline V gene has CDR1 SGDLS and CDR2 YYNGEE. Trimming took off 4 bases at V and 1 base at J, with 23 bases between the two ends.

The rearrangement uses TRBV9 and TRBJ2-5, with D perhaps matching TRBD2 (6 bases). This specimen consisted of peripheral blood mononuclear cells (PBMCs), obtained before the second cycle of nivolumab. The receptor's source is a human donor with classical Hodgkin lymphoma. In DNA, the CDR3 is TGTGCCAGCAGCTACTATAGCGGTTTGGGCGCACCCCAAGAGACCCAGTACTTC. It is translated as CASSYYSGLGAPQETQYF.